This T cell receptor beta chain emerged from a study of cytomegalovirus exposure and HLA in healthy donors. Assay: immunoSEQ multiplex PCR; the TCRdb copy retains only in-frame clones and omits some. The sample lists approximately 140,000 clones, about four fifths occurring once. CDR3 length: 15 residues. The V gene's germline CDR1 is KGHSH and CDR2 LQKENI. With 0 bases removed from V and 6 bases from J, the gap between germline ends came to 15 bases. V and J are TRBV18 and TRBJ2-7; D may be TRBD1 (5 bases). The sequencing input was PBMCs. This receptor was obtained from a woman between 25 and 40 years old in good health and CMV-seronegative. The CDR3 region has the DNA TGTGCCAGCTCACCACCGTTGGGGCAGATCGCCGAGCAGTACTTC. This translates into CASSPPLGQIAEQYF.